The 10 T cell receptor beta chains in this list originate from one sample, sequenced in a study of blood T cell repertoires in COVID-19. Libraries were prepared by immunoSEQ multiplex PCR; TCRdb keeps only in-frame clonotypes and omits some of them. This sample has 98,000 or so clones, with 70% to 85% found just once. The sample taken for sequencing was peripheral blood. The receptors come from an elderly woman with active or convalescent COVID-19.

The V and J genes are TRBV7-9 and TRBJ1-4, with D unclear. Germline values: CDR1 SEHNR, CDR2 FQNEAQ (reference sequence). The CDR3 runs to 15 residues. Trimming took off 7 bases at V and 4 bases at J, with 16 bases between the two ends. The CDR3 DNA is TGTGCCAGCACCCCGAGCGGGCCTTATAATGAAAAACTGTTTTTT. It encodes CASTPSGPYNEKLFF.

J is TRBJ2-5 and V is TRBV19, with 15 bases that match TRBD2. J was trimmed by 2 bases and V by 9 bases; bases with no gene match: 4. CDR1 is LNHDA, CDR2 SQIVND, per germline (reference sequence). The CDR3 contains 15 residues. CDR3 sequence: CASRTSGGGQETQYF. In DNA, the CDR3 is TGTGCCAGCCGGACTAGCGGGGGGGGTCAAGAGACCCAGTACTTC.

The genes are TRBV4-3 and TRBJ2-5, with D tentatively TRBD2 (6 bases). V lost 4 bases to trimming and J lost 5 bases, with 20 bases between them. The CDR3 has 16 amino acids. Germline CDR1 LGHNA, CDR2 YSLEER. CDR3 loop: CASSPGVGGTVETQYF. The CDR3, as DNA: TGCGCCAGCAGCCCCGGGGTCGGGGGAACTGTGGAGACCCAGTACTTC.

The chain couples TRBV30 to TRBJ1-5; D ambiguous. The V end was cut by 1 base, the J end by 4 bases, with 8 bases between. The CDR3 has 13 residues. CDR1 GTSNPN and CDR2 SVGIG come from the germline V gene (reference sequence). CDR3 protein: CAWSAGTNQPQHF. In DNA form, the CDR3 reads TGTGCCTGGAGTGCGGGTACAAATCAGCCCCAGCATTTT.

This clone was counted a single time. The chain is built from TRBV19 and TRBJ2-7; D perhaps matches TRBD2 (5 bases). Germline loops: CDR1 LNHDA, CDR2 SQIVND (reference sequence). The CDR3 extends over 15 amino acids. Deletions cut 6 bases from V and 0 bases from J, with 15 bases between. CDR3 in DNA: TGTGCCAGTAGCCCAGCGGACCTTAACTCCTACGAGCAGTACTTC. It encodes CASSPADLNSYEQYF.

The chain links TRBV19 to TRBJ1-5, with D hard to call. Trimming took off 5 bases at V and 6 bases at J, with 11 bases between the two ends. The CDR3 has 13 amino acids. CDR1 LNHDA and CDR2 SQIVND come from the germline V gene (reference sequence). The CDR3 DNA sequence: TGTGCCAGTAGTCACAGAACCACTCAGCCCCAGCATTTT. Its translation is CASSHRTTQPQHF.

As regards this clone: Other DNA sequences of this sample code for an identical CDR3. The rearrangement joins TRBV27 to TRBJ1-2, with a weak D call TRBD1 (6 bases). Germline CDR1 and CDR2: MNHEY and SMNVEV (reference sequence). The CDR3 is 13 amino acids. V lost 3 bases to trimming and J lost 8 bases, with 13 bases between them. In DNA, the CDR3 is TGTGCCAGCAGTTTTGGGGGGGGCGGGGGCTACACCTTC. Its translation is CASSFGGGGGYTF.

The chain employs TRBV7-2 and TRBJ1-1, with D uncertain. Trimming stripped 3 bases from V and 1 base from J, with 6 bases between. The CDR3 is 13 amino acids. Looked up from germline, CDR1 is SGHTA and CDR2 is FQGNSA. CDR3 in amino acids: CASSLETNTEAFF. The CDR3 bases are TGTGCCAGCAGCTTGGAGACGAACACTGAAGCTTTCTTT.

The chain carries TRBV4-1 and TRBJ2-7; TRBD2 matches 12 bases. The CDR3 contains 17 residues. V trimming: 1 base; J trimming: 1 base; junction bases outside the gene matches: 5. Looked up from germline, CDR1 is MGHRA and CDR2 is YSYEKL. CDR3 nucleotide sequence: TGCGCCAGCAGCCAAGTAAGACTAGCGGGAGTGTCCTACGAGCAGTACTTC. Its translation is CASSQVRLAGVSYEQYF.

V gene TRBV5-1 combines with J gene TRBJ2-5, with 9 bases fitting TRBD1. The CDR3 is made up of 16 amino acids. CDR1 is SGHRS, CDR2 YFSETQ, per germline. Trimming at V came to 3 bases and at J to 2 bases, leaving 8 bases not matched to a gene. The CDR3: CASSYYVQGAQETQYF. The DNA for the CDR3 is TGCGCCAGCAGCTACTATGTACAGGGGGCTCAAGAGACCCAGTACTTC. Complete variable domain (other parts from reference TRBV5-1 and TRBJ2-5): KAGVTQTPRYLIKTRGQQVTLSCSPISGHRSVSWYQQTPGQGLQFLFEYFSETQRNKGNFPGRFSGRQFSNSRSEMNVSTLELGDSALYLCASSYYVQGAQETQYFGPGTRLLVL.